This T cell receptor beta chain stems from a study of human T cells and chemical hapten exposure. V was pared by 5 bases and J by 2 bases, with 13 bases between. Germline V lookup: CDR1 SGHVS, CDR2 FNYEAQ. This CDR3 spans 15 amino acids. This clonotype was found a few times. Time point: patch test 1, 2 weeks after DPC sensitization. This sample's treatment: therapeutic diphenylcyclopropenone sensitization with weekly scalp DPC. TCRdb analysed the RACE reads with MiXCR anew, one entry per CDR3 protein. The sample records roughly 72,000 distinct CDR3 sequences, 10% to 13% being singletons. The source material was whole blood, sampled in connection with sensitization to the hapten diphenylcyclopropenone (DPC). The chain employs TRBV7-6 and TRBJ2-1, with D perhaps matching TRBD2 (5 bases). The TCR comes from a woman between 45 and 60 years old with alopecia areata. Some clones in this sample may be carry-over from other donors' samples. The CDR3 loop is CASSPRGVTYNEQFF. The DNA of the CDR3 is TGTGCCAGCAGCCCCCGGGGTGTAACCTACAATGAGCAGTTCTTC.